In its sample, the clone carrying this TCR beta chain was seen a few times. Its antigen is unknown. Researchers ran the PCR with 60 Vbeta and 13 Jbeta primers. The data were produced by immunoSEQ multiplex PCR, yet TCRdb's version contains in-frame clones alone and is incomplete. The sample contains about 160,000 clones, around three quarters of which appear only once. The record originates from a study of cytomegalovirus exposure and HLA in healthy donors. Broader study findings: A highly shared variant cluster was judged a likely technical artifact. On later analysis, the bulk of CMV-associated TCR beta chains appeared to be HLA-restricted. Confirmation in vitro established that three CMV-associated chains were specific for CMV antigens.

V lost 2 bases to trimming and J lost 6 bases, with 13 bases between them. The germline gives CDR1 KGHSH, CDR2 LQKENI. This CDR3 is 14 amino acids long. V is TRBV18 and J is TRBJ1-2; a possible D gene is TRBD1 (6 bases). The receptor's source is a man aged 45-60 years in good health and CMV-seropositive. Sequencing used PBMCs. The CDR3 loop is CASSPIGAGDGYTF. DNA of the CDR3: TGTGCCAGCTCACCAATCGGGGCAGGGGATGGCTACACCTTC.